This T cell receptor beta chain was identified in a study of cytotoxic CD8 clonotypes in ibrutinib-treated CLL. The V segment lost 3 bases and the J segment 3 bases; nucleotides outside the gene matches: 3. The CDR3 consists of 14 residues. Germline assignment: CDR1 SGHAT and CDR2 FQNNGV. Repertoires were generated with immunoSEQ multiplex PCR, while TCRdb's copy carries only in-frame clones and drops some. The sample consists of under 300,000 clones, around 76% of them appearing once. Source: PBMCs, taken at disease progression, from a patient treated with ibrutinib. The TCR comes from a human donor with chronic lymphocytic leukemia. This rearrangement joins TRBV11-2 to TRBJ2-3; the match to TRBD1 covers 7 bases. The CDR3 spells CASSFRQGTDTQYF. CDR3 in DNA: TGTGCCAGCAGCTTCAGACAGGGTACAGATACGCAGTATTTT.